This T cell receptor beta chain is from a study of shared clonotypes between healthy human individuals. The authors ran the assay at deep level. Original processing notes: ImmunoSEQ sequences covered only the junction and lacked quality scores; filtering therefore differed. Using immunoSEQ multiplex PCR, the repertoire was profiled, and TCRdb retains in-frame clones only, with some absent. V and J calls plus clone size are reproduced from that table; the DNA served to infer D and trimming. The sample consists of a few hundred thousand clones, roughly 85% of them appearing once. The V end was cut by 6 bases, the J end by 1 base, with 12 bases between. The CDR3 loop spans 14 amino acids. Germline V gene lookup returns CDR1 MNHEY and CDR2 SVGAGI. With unsorted samples, genomic DNA was obtained from around 98 million PBMCs. In this sample, this clone turned up once. Its specificity is not known. Overall study findings and caveats: Few donors limited the genetic and exposure-history diversity represented.

V gene TRBV6-5 combines with J gene TRBJ1-1; no firm D call. The TCR comes from a woman aged 40 to 50 in good health. Some clones in this sample may be carry-over from other donors' samples. Material: PBMCs. CDR3 sequence reads: CASRPGQANTEAFF. CDR3 coding DNA: TGTGCCAGCAGACCCGGGCAGGCGAACACTGAAGCTTTCTTT.